This T cell receptor beta chain emerged from a study of blood T cell repertoires in COVID-19 (dated by TCRdb to 2018 to 2020). With respect to the entire study: Samples covering the acute and convalescent phases of COVID-19 were provided by collaborators in the United States, Italy and Spain. The prospective study material was composed of cDNA or gDNA derived from T cells, B-cell-depleted T cells, or PBMCs. Subjects who had been exposed to COVID-19, were actively infected with it, or had recovered from it provided the deeply sampled blood TCRbeta repertoires that made up the dataset. A freely available public database, intended as a resource for researchers studying the immune response to SARS-CoV-2, is where the repertoires were released. The samples were drawn from the first 160 participants of the ongoing ImmuneRACE study and from 1,254 subjects provided by 6 global collaborators. Sample metadata almost always included a de-identified subject ID, COVID-19 status, age in years and sex. HLA class I and class II types, where available, came from metadata supplied by the sample provider rather than from assay-based typing. Study-wide conclusions, independent of this receptor: How much clinical and demographic metadata was included differed by source and by participant, and the metadata was provided uncurated.

Participants in the prospective study were enrolled through a virtual design, were aged 18 to 89 years, and lived in roughly 24 United States geographic areas. In the prospective study, cohorts were assigned on the basis of participant-reported clinical history obtained from a screening survey and a study questionnaire. For ImmuneRACE Cohort 3, a participant was defined as recovered based on two consecutive negative NP/OP PCR tests, clearance by a healthcare professional, or resolution of symptoms. Each participant in the prospective study had whole blood, serum and a nasopharyngeal or oropharyngeal swab collected by mobile phlebotomists. Over an approximately 2-month period, participants in the prospective study had the option of providing additional blood draws and questionnaires. Blood samples from the prospective study were shipped frozen or at room temperature prior to DNA extraction. Comments on this clone: What this receptor recognizes is not known. Base qualities are not provided; no much larger clone lies one nucleotide away.

TCRbeta CDR3 regions were amplified from genomic DNA using the immunoSEQ Assay, a bias-controlled multiplex PCR. Turning to the authors' computational methods: The number of nucleated cells in each sample was estimated from the amplification of reference gene primers within the assay. Sequence reads were collapsed and filtered to measure the absolute abundance of every unique TCRbeta CDR3 rearrangement. For each sample, productive Simpson clonality was calculated as the square root of Simpson's diversity index over productive rearrangements. TCRdb obtained this table from immuneACCESS and retained in-frame rearrangements with V and J assigned. These tables miss some clones; where compared with another copy, unresolved V genes account for less than half of the shortfall, and the remainder is unexplained. From that table come the V and J calls and clone size; the DNA was used to work out D and trimming. The sample yields around 62,000 clones; 88% were counted once. The ten biggest clones cover 10% of the sample.

The receptor's source is a middle-aged woman who had recovered from COVID-19. The sequenced sample was PBMCs or T cells enriched from blood (not recorded which).

The CDR3: CASSQALGTGANSPLHF. The nucleotides read TGCGCCAGCAGCCAAGCCCTGGGAACAGGGGCTAATTCACCCCTCCACTTT. The chain is encoded by TRBV4-1 joined to TRBJ1-6; 7 central nucleotides agree with TRBD1. CDR1 and CDR2, looked up from the germline V gene, are MGHRA and YSYEKL. From V the trimming removes 1 base and from J it removes 6 bases, while the gene matches leave 9 bases of the junction unaccounted for. The CDR3 contains 17 residues, cysteine and phenylalanine counted. Only CDR3 DNA remains: 51 bases, in frame from the first base.